These 23 T cell receptor beta chains were all obtained from the same sample, sequenced in a study of blood T cell repertoires in COVID-19. The method was immunoSEQ multiplex PCR; TCRdb's version includes in-frame clones alone and lacks a portion of them. The sample holds under 95,000 clones, around nine tenths seen once. The material sequenced was peripheral blood. The receptors stem from a woman older than 75 with acute or convalescent COVID-19.

The chain uses TRBV11-2 and TRBJ2-7, with 7 bases fitting TRBD1. CDR3 length equals 13 residues. In germline, CDR1 is SGHAT, CDR2 FQNNGV. Trimming at V came to 4 bases and at J to 2 bases, leaving 2 bases not matched to a gene. The CDR3 nucleotides read TGTGCCAGCAGCTCGACAGGGACCTACGAGCAGTACTTC. Translation gives CASSSTGTYEQYF. Using reference TRBV11-2 and TRBJ2-7 for the parts outside the CDR3, the full variable domain is EAGVAQSPRYKIIEKRQSVAFWCNPISGHATLYWYQQILGQGPKLLIQFQNNGVVDDSQLPKDRFSAERLKGVDSTLKIQPAKLEDSAVYLCASSSTGTYEQYFGPGTRLTVT.

The CDR3 loop reads CASSLGTAGNSPLHF. For the CDR3, the DNA is TGTGCCAGCAGTCTCGGGACTGCCGGAAATTCACCCCTCCACTTT. This sequence joins TRBV6-5 and TRBJ1-6, with D tentatively TRBD1 (5 bases). The CDR3 totals 15 residues. The germline V gene encodes CDR1 MNHEY and CDR2 SVGAGI. Between the trimmed V and J ends, which lost 5 bases and 7 bases, there was a span of 15 bases.

The V and J genes are TRBV10-2 and TRBJ1-2; possibly TRBD1 for D (5 bases). V lost 5 bases and J 5 bases, leaving 24 bases between the germline ends. The germline gives CDR1 WSHSY, CDR2 SAAADI. The CDR3 is 17 residues long. The CDR3 reads CASSQGVRGPQNYGYTF. DNA for the CDR3: TGCGCCAGCAGTCAGGGCGTCAGAGGTCCACAAAATTATGGCTACACCTTC.

The chain is built from TRBV6-5 and TRBJ1-1, with D possibly TRBD1 on 5 matching bases. The germline V and J ends were trimmed by 7 bases and 0 bases, with 12 bases remaining between them. Germline V gene data show CDR1 as MNHEY and CDR2 as SVGAGI. The length of the CDR3 is 14 residues. In DNA, the CDR3 is TGTGCCAGCACTTGGGGCATAATGAACACTGAAGCTTTCTTT. Translation: CASTWGIMNTEAFF.

The V gene is TRBV14, the J gene TRBJ2-1; no firm D call. The V end lost 1 base, the J end lost 0 bases, and 13 bases lay between the germline ends. Per germline, CDR1 SGHDN and CDR2 FVKESK. The CDR3 is made up of 17 amino acids. The CDR3 sequence: CASSQAARPRSYNEQFF. The CDR3, as DNA: TGTGCCAGCAGCCAAGCGGCGAGGCCGCGCTCCTACAATGAGCAGTTCTTC.

As DNA, the CDR3 is TGTGCCACTTCCCGAGGCAACTATGGCTACACCTTC. It specifies CATSRGNYGYTF. The V gene is TRBV12-3 or TRBV12-4, the J gene TRBJ1-2; D not certain. This CDR3 region has 12 residues. V was shortened by 10 bases and J by 2 bases, with 11 bases between the two germline ends.

The chain links TRBV12-3 or TRBV12-4 to TRBJ1-5; D is unclear. The CDR3 runs to 13 residues. V dropped 5 bases and J dropped 7 bases, with 12 bases sitting between them. The CDR3 sequence is CASSTRERQPQHF. As DNA, the CDR3 is TGTGCCAGCAGTACAAGGGAGCGACAGCCCCAGCATTTT.

The chain has TRBV4-1 and TRBJ2-3; D may be TRBD2 (5 bases). Germline loops: CDR1 MGHRA, CDR2 YSYEKL. The CDR3 contains 15 residues. With 4 bases removed from V and 2 bases from J, the gap between germline ends came to 13 bases. This CDR3 reads CASSRGAEATDTQYF. The CDR3 DNA is TGCGCCAGCAGCCGAGGAGCGGAGGCCACAGATACGCAGTATTTT.

This clone was observed a few times. The CDR3 spells CASSSARGQGNTEAFF. CDR3 nucleotide sequence: TGTGCCAGCAGCTCAGCCAGGGGGCAGGGGAACACTGAAGCTTTCTTT. The chain carries TRBV5-4 and TRBJ1-1; 8 nucleotides line up with TRBD1. Germline CDR1 reads SGHNT; CDR2 reads YYREEE (reference sequence). CDR3 length: 16 amino acids. V lost 3 bases to trimming and J lost 1 base; unmatched junction nucleotides: 8.

This chain links TRBV27 with TRBJ1-2, with TRBD1 as a possible D gene (6 bases). The CDR3 totals 16 residues. Trimming removed 4 bases from V and 4 bases from J, with 19 bases in between. The germline gives CDR1 MNHEY, CDR2 SMNVEV (reference sequence). CDR3 protein: CASSSFQTGTSYGYTF. The DNA of the CDR3 is TGTGCCAGCAGTTCCTTCCAAACAGGGACCAGCTATGGCTACACCTTC.

This clone appeared many times. The V call is TRBV6-4, the J call TRBJ1-3; D not resolved. CDR1 is MRHNA and CDR2 is SNTAGT in the germline V gene. The CDR3 sequence is 15 residues long. V was cut by 0 bases and J by 0 bases, with 6 bases left in between. CDR3 sequence (DNA): TGTGCCAGCAGTGACTCGGCAGACTCTGGAAACACCATATATTTT. Protein product: CASSDSADSGNTIYF.

This clone was observed a single time. CDR3 coding DNA: TGCGCCAGCAGTGAGGAGAGGGGGCGATCCGAGCAGTACTTC. Its protein product is CASSEERGRSEQYF. The chain joins TRBV10-1 to TRBJ2-7, with 7 bases identical to TRBD1. The CDR3 extends over 14 amino acids. CDR1 is WNHNN, CDR2 SYGVQD, per germline (reference sequence). With V trimmed by 2 bases and J by 6 bases, 7 bases remained unmatched.

The CDR3 spells CASSPLGGAYEQYF. The CDR3 DNA reads TGTGCCAGCTCACCGCTTGGCGGAGCCTACGAGCAGTACTTC. This chain joins TRBV18 and TRBJ2-7; D is uncertain. CDR3 length equals 14 residues. CDR1 is KGHSH and CDR2 is LQKENI in the germline V gene. Trimming left V 3 bases short and J 2 bases short, with 11 bases between.

The count of this clone is one. The DNA for the CDR3 is TGTGCCATCAGCCAGGGGGTCTATGGAAACACCATATATTTT. Translation gives CAISQGVYGNTIYF. V usage is TRBV10-3 and J usage is TRBJ1-3, with TRBD1 matching 7 bases. V was pared by 6 bases and J by 3 bases, with 5 bases of the junction left unmatched. The germline gives CDR1 ENHRY, CDR2 SYGVKD. The CDR3 extends over 14 amino acids.

The V and J genes are TRBV4-2 and TRBJ2-7; D perhaps matches TRBD2 (6 bases). Trimming removed 1 base at V and 0 bases at J, with 10 bases between. The V gene's germline CDR1 is LGHNA and CDR2 YNFKEQ. The CDR3 runs 15 residues. DNA for the CDR3: TGTGCCAGCAGCCAAGGAGGGACTCTCTCCTACGAGCAGTACTTC. Protein: CASSQGGTLSYEQYF.

The chain recombines TRBV7-2 with TRBJ1-2; D possibly corresponds to TRBD1 (5 bases). CDR1 is SGHTA and CDR2 is FQGNSA in the germline V gene. The CDR3 contains 13 residues. Deletions cut 1 base from V and 9 bases from J, with 12 bases between. The CDR3 sequence: CASSLETAHRYTF. For the CDR3, the DNA is TGTGCCAGCAGCTTAGAGACAGCCCATCGCTACACCTTC.

The chain links TRBV5-8 to TRBJ2-5; tentatively, D is TRBD2 (5 bases). Per germline, CDR1 SGHTS and CDR2 YDEGEE. V was pared by 3 bases and J by 3 bases, with 21 bases between. CDR3 length equals 17 residues. The CDR3 DNA sequence: TGTGCCAGCAGCTCCACGGCACGAGGGTTTCGGGAAGAGACCCAGTACTTC. Translated, it gives CASSSTARGFREETQYF. The full variable domain, with the rest looked up from reference TRBV5-8 and TRBJ2-5, is EAGVTQSPTHLIKTRGQQATLRCSPISGHTSVYWYQQALGLGLQFLLWYDEGEERNRGNFPPRFSGRQFPNYSSELNVNALELEDSALYLCASSSTARGFREETQYFGPGTRLLVL.

The chain is built from TRBV19 and TRBJ2-7; possibly TRBD1 for D (5 bases). The CDR3 is 14 amino acids. Trimming removed 4 bases at V and 4 bases at J, with 14 bases between. Per germline, CDR1 LNHDA and CDR2 SQIVND (reference sequence). The CDR3 sequence is CASSTGWGPYEQYF. CDR3 DNA sequence: TGTGCCAGTAGTACTGGGTGGGGCCCATACGAGCAGTACTTC.

The rearrangement uses TRBV2 and TRBJ2-7; 10 nucleotides agree with TRBD1. The germline V gene has CDR1 SNHLY and CDR2 FYNNEI. This CDR3 has 13 amino acids. The V gene end was trimmed by 5 bases and the J gene end by 5 bases; junction bases not matched to a gene: 3. Written as DNA, the CDR3 is TGTGCCAGCAGTAGGGACAGGGGTAACGAGCAGTACTTC. This encodes CASSRDRGNEQYF.

CDR3 amino acids: CASTAGRNYGYTF. The DNA of the CDR3 is TGTGCCAGCACGGCGGGACGGAACTATGGCTACACCTTC. This chain uses TRBV6-6 with TRBJ1-2; possible D gene TRBD1, 5 bases. Germline V gives CDR1 MNHNY, CDR2 SVGAGI (reference sequence). V lost 7 bases to trimming and J lost 2 bases, with 11 bases between them. The CDR3 runs to 13 residues.

This clone has only a few counts. The CDR3 is CASSYQGFSGANVLTF. The CDR3 DNA reads TGTGCCAGCAGTTACCAGGGGTTCTCTGGGGCCAACGTCCTGACTTTC. The rearrangement links TRBV6-5 to TRBJ2-6, with D possibly TRBD1 on 6 matching bases. V was clipped by 2 bases and J by 0 bases, with 8 bases between them. Germline-derived CDR1 and CDR2 are MNHEY and SVGAGI. The CDR3 sequence is 16 residues long.

This clone occurred once. In the same sample, other DNA sequences code for this CDR3. V and J are TRBV19 and TRBJ2-3; perhaps TRBD2 as D (5 bases). The CDR3 is made up of 14 amino acids. Trimming took off 2 bases at V and 1 base at J, with 7 bases between the two ends. Germline values: CDR1 LNHDA, CDR2 SQIVND (reference sequence). In DNA, the CDR3 is TGTGCCAGTAGTATATCCGGGGGCACAGATACGCAGTATTTT. Amino acids: CASSISGGTDTQYF.

About this clone: The junction does not match germline at one end; this may be a read error. The rearrangement links TRBV10-3 to TRBJ1-2, with a tentative D call TRBD1 (6 bases). CDR3 size: 13 residues. Germline CDR1 is ENHRY and CDR2 is SYGVKD. Here the CDR3 DNA reads TGTGCCGTCAGACCAGGGGAGGGCTATGGCTACACCTTC. The encoded protein is CAVRPGEGYGYTF.